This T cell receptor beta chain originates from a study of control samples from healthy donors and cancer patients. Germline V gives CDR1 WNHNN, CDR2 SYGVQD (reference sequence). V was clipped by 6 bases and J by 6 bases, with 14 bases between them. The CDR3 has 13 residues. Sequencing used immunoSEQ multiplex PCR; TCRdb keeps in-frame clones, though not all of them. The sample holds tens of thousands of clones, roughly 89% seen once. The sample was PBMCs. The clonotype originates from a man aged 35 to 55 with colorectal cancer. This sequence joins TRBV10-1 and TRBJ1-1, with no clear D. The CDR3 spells CASSTALGAEAFF. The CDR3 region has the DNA TGCGCCAGCAGCACGGCGCTTGGCGCTGAAGCTTTCTTT.